This is a list of T cell receptor beta chains from one sample in a study of control samples from healthy donors and cancer patients. Here immunoSEQ multiplex PCR was the method, and the copy in TCRdb shows in-frame clones only, minus some. The sample yields 80,000 or so clones, less than 95% seen once. Source material: blood. Every receptor here comes from a woman aged 40 to 50 in good health. The CDR3 runs from the conserved cysteine through the conserved F or W. The D gene is left open where the match is weak. Clone size, where shown, is once, few, many, or a class for clones that have expanded.

>-|-|TRBV9|TRBJ2-7
CASSVVRSAKRNRDSYEQYF
TGTGCCAGCAGCGTAGTGAGGAGCGCTAAAAGAAACCGAGACTCCTACGAGCAGTACTTC
>once|-|TRBV27|TRBJ2-1
CASRRLERDNEQFF
TGTGCCAGCCGTCGACTAGAGCGCGACAATGAGCAGTTCTTC
>-|TRBD2|TRBV6-5|TRBJ2-1
CASSLGTNYNEQFF
TGTGCCAGCAGCCTCGGGACTAACTACAATGAGCAGTTCTTC
>-|-|TRBV9|TRBJ2-3
CASTLRGAGTDTQYF
TGTGCCAGCACCCTGAGGGGAGCGGGCACAGATACGCAGTATTTT
>-|-|TRBV4-1|TRBJ2-5
CASSQEAYQETQYF
TGCGCCAGCAGCCAAGAGGCCTATCAAGAGACCCAGTACTTC
>once|-|TRBV3-1/TRBV3-2|TRBJ2-7
CASSQARNHYEQYF
TGTGCCAGCAGCCAGGCGAGGAACCACTACGAGCAGTACTTC
>-|-|TRBV6-5|TRBJ2-5
CASIQNGGETQYF
TGTGCCAGCATCCAGAATGGGGGGGAGACCCAGTACTTC
>-|TRBD2|TRBV7-8|TRBJ2-4
CASSQGRTGGNIQYF
TGTGCCAGCAGCCAAGGGCGGACGGGGGGAAACATTCAGTACTTC
>-|-|TRBV27|TRBJ1-5
CASRVGPYQPQHF
TGTGCCAGCAGGGTCGGCCCTTATCAGCCCCAGCATTTT
>-|-|TRBV4-2|TRBJ2-3
CASSQESFTDTQYF
TGTGCCAGCAGCCAAGAGTCTTTTACAGATACGCAGTATTTT
>-|TRBD2|TRBV7-6|TRBJ2-2
CASSLGLALGELFF
TGTGCCAGCAGCCTTGGACTAGCGTTAGGAGAGCTGTTTTTT
>-|-|TRBV6-5|TRBJ1-1
CASSREVGSRTEAFF
TGTGCCAGCAGTAGAGAGGTCGGGTCGCGGACTGAAGCTTTCTTT
>few|TRBD1|TRBV5-4|TRBJ2-7
CASSFMSRSQGVEQYF
TGTGCCAGCAGCTTTATGTCCCGGAGTCAGGGGGTCGAGCAGTACTTC
>-|-|TRBV6-5|TRBJ1-1
CASSSQGWDTEAFF
TGTGCCAGTTCGAGCCAGGGTTGGGACACTGAAGCTTTCTTT
>-|-|TRBV5-6|TRBJ2-2
CASSLPLGFTGELFF
TGTGCCAGCAGCTTACCCTTGGGGTTCACCGGGGAGCTGTTTTTT
>-|-|TRBV6-6|TRBJ1-1
CASSPQTGIEAFF
TGTGCCAGCAGTCCTCAAACAGGGATTGAAGCTTTCTTT
>-|TRBD2|TRBV6-5|TRBJ2-3
CASSFLSGGAGDTQYF
TGTGCCAGCAGTTTCCTTAGCGGGGGGGCGGGAGATACGCAGTATTTT
>-|TRBD1|TRBV7-6|TRBJ1-2
CASSLGTGGARGGYTF
TGTGCCAGCAGCCTCGGGACAGGGGGCGCGAGGGGTGGCTACACCTTC
>-|-|TRBV7-2|TRBJ2-7
CASSLRPTRSPYEQYF
TGTGCCAGCAGCTTACGTCCGACTAGATCGCCCTACGAGCAGTACTTC
>-|-|TRBV27|TRBJ2-7
CASSLLGTVRREYF
TGTGCCAGCAGTTTATTAGGGACGGTACGGAGGGAGTACTTC
>once|TRBD1|TRBV7-2|TRBJ1-2
CASSLLPLPTGHYGYTF
TGTGCCAGCAGCTTACTACCACTCCCGACAGGGCACTATGGCTACACCTTC
>-|-|TRBV2|TRBJ1-2
CASTGQRGNYGYTF
TGTGCCAGCACTGGACAGCGGGGCAACTATGGCTACACCTTC
>-|-|TRBV6-5|TRBJ1-5
CASSRRVEALQPQHF
TGTGCCAGCAGTCGTCGAGTCGAAGCCCTTCAGCCCCAGCATTTT
>-|TRBD1|TRBV27|TRBJ1-6
CASSLSASTGVGRSSPLHF
TGTGCCAGCAGTTTATCGGCCTCGACAGGGGTGGGCAGGAGTTCACCCCTCCACTTT
>-|-|TRBV9|TRBJ2-1
CASSVFQSSYNEQFF
TGTGCCAGCAGCGTTTTTCAGAGCTCCTACAATGAGCAGTTCTTC
>-|-|TRBV6-5|TRBJ1-2
CASSYSRQYGYTF
TGTGCCAGCAGTTACTCGCGACAGTATGGCTACACCTTC
>-|-|TRBV4-2|TRBJ2-5
CASSQGQAARWETQYF
TGTGCCAGCAGCCAAGGTCAAGCGGCTAGATGGGAGACCCAGTACTTC
>-|TRBD2|TRBV5-1|TRBJ2-2
CASSPFRGGTSNTGELFF
TGCGCCAGCAGCCCATTCCGGGGAGGGACTTCGAACACCGGGGAGCTGTTTTTT
>-|TRBD1|TRBV4-1|TRBJ1-5
CASSGQGRGQPQHF
TGCGCCAGCAGCGGACAGGGAAGAGGTCAGCCCCAGCATTTT
>-|TRBD1|TRBV5-1|TRBJ1-5
CASNPGTGVNQPQHF
TGCGCCAGCAACCCCGGGACAGGGGTCAATCAGCCCCAGCATTTT
>-|-|TRBV6-5|TRBJ2-7
CASSYSGGQYEQYF
TGTGCCAGCAGTTACTCCGGGGGGCAGTACGAGCAGTACTTC